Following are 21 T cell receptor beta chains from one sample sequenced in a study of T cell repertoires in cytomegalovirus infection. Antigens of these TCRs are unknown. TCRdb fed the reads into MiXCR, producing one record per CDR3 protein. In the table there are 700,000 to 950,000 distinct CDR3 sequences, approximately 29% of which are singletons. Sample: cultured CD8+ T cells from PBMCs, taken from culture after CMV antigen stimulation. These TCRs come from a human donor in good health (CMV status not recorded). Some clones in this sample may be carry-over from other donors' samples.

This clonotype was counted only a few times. CDR3 DNA sequence: TGTGCCAGCAGCTCTAATAGCGGGGGGGCAGGCCAAGAGACCCAGTACTTC. Translated: CASSSNSGGAGQETQYF. This chain links TRBV12-3 or TRBV12-4 with TRBJ2-5; the match to TRBD2 covers 11 bases. This CDR3 has 17 amino acids. V shed 6 bases, J shed 1 base, and the junction held 10 bases outside the gene matches.

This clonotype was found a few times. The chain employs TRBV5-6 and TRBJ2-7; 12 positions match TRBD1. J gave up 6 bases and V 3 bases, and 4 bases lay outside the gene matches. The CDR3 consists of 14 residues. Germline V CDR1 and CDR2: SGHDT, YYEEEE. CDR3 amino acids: CASSWGTGGSEQYF. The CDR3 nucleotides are TGTGCCAGCAGCTGGGGGACAGGGGGCTCCGAGCAGTACTTC.

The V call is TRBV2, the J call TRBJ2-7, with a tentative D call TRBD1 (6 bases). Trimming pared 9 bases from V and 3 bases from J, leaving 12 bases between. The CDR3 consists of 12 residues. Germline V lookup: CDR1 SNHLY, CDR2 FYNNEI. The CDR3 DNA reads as TGTGCCAGAGGGGGACGTTTCTACGAGCAGTACGTC. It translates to CARGGRFYEQYV.

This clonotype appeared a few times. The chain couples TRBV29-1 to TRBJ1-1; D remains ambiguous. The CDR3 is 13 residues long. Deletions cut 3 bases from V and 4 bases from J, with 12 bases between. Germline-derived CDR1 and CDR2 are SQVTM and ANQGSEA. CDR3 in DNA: TGCAGCGTTGATCGGGATCGGAGCACTGAAGCTTTCTTT. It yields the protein CSVDRDRSTEAFF.

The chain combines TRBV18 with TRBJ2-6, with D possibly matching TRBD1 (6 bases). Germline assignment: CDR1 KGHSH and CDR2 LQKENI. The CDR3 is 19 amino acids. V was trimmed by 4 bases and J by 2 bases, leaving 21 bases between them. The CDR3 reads CASSLHLRQVPAGANVLTF. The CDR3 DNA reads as TGTGCCAGCTCACTCCACCTTAGACAGGTCCCCGCTGGGGCCAACGTCCTGACTTTC.

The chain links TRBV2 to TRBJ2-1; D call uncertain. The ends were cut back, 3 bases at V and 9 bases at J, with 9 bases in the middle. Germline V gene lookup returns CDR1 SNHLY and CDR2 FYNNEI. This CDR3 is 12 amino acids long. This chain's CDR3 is CASSDRTAEQFF. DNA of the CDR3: TGTGCCAGCAGTGATAGAACTGCTGAGCAGTTCTTC.

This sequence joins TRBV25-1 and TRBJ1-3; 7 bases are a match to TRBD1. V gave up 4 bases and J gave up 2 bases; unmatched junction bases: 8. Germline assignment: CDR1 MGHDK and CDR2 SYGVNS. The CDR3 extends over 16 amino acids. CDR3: CASSGPQGVTGNTIYF. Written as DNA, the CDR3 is TGTGCCAGCAGTGGGCCTCAGGGGGTGACTGGAAACACCATATATTTT.

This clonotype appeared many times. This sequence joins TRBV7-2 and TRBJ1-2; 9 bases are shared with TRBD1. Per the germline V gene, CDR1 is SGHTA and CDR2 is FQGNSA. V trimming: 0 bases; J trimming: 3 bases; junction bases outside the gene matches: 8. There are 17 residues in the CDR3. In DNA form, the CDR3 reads TGTGCCAGCAGCTTAGCGGGACAGGGTGTGGGGGACTATGGCTACACCTTC. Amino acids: CASSLAGQGVGDYGYTF.

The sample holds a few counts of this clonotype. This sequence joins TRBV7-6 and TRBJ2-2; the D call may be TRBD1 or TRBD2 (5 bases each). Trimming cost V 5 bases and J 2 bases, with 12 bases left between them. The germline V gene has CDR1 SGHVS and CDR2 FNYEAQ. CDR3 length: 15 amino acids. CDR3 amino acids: CASSPEGTNTGELFF. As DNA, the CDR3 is TGTGCCAGCAGCCCAGAAGGGACCAACACCGGGGAGCTGTTTTTT.

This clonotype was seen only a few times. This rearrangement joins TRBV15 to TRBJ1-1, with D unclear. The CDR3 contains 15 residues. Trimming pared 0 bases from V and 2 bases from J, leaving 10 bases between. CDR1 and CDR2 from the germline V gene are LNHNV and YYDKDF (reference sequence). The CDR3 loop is CATSRDRDVNTEAFF. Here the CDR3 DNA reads TGTGCCACCAGCAGAGACCGAGACGTTAACACTGAAGCTTTCTTT.

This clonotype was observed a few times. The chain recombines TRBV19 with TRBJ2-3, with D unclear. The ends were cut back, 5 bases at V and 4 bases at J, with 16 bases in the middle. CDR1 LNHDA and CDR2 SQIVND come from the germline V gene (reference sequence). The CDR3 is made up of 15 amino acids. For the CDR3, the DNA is TGTGCCAGTAGTCAGCCTCCCACCGAGGCAGATACGCAGTATTTT. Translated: CASSQPPTEADTQYF.

The CDR3 reads CASRRGQRPYGYTF. The CDR3 DNA sequence: TGTGCCAGCAGAAGAGGACAGCGCCCGTATGGCTACACCTTC. The chain links TRBV12-3 or TRBV12-4 to TRBJ1-2; D may be TRBD1 (6 bases). V was clipped by 6 bases and J by 5 bases, with 16 bases between them. The CDR3 runs to 14 residues.

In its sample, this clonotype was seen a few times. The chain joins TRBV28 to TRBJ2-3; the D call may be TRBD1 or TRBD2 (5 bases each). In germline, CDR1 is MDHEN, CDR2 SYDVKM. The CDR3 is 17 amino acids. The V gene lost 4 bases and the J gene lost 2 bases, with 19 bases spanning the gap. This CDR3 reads CASSSPDWGIHTDTQYF. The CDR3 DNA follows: TGTGCCAGCAGTTCCCCCGACTGGGGGATTCACACAGATACGCAGTATTTT.

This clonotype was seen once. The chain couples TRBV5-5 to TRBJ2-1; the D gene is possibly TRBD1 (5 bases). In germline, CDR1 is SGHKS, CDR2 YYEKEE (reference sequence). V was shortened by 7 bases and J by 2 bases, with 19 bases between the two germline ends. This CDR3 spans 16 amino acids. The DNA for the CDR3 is TGTGCCAGCTTCCTTCGCCCAGGGCAAACCTACAATGAGCAGTTCTTC. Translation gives CASFLRPGQTYNEQFF.

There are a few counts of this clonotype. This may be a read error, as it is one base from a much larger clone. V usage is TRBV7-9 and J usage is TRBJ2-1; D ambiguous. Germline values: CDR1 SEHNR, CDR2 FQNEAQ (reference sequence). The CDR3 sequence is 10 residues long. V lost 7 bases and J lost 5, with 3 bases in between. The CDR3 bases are TGTGCCAGCAACCACAATGAGCAGTTCTTC. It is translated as CASNHNEQFF.

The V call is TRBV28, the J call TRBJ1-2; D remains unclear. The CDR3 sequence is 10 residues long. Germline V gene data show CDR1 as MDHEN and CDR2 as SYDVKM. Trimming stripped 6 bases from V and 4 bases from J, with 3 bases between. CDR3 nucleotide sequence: TGTGCCAGCAGGCTCTATGGCTACACCTTC. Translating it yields CASRLYGYTF.

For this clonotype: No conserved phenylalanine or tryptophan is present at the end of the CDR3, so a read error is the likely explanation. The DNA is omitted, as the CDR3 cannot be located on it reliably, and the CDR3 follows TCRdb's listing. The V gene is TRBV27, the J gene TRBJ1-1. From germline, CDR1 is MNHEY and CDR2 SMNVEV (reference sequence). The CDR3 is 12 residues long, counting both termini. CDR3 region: CASSLDLHRILR.

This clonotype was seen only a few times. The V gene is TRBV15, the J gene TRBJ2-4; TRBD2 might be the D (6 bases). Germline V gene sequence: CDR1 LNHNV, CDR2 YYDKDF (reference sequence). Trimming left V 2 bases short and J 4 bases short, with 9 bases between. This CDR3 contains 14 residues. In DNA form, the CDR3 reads TGTGCCACCAGCAGAAGTGGAGGGAAAAACATTCAGTACTTC. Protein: CATSRSGGKNIQYF.

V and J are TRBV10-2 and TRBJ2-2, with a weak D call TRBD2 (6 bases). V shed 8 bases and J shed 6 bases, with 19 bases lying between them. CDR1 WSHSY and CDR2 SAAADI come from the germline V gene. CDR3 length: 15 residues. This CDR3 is CASEGQGGRPGELFF. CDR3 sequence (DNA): TGCGCCAGCGAAGGCCAGGGAGGACGGCCCGGGGAGCTGTTTTTT.

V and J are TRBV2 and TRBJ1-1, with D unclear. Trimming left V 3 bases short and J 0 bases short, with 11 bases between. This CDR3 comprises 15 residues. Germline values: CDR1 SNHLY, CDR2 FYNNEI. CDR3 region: CASSDEGLVNTEAFF. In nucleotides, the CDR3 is TGTGCCAGCAGTGATGAGGGCCTTGTGAACACTGAAGCTTTCTTT.

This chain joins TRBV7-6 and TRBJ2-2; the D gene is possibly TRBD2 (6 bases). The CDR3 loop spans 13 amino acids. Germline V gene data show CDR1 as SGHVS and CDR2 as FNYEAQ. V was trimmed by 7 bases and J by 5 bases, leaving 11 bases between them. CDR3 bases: TGTGCCAGCACCTCTGGAGGGACCGGGGAGCTGTTTTTT. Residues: CASTSGGTGELFF.